This record looks at one T cell receptor (beta chain) sequence and its context. Its antigen remains unidentified. Germline-derived CDR1 and CDR2 are MDHEN and SYDVKM. The V end was cut by 9 bases, the J end by 0 bases, with 14 bases between. This CDR3 contains 14 residues. This entry comes from a study of human versus mouse CDR3 diversity and MHC coevolution. Study-wide context: Reportedly, immunoSEQ detects one in 200,000 T cells with minimized PCR bias. General study results and limits: iCHAO1 estimated the human TCR beta repertoire at roughly 1.5 million clonotypes.

Naive CD4 T cells, CD45RO-negative and CD62L-positive, were flow-sorted from PBMCs. Generated by immunoSEQ multiplex PCR, the TCRdb table keeps only in-frame clones and is missing some. The sample includes about 73,000 clones, 85% to 95% seen only once; the top ten take around 0.15%. The chain recombines TRBV28 with TRBJ1-2; weak D call: TRBD1 (5 bases). Sequencing was performed on naive CD4+ T cells from blood. Noted subset: CD45RO-negative CD62L-positive naive CD4 T cells. The clonotype originates from a person between 25 and 69 years old in good health. Here the CDR3 reads CASGASRSNYGYTF. For the CDR3, the DNA is TGTGCCAGTGGGGCTTCTAGGTCTAACTATGGCTACACCTTC.